One sample yielded the 30 T cell receptor beta chains listed below, sequenced in a study of blood T cell repertoires in COVID-19. The data were produced by immunoSEQ multiplex PCR, yet TCRdb's version contains in-frame clones alone and is incomplete. Found here are tens of thousands of clones, about 89% of them singletons; the top ten hold over 4%. Sequencing was carried out using peripheral blood. The receptors here all came from a man between 65 and 85 years old with active COVID-19.

CDR3 nucleotides: TGTGCCAGCAGTGATAACTACGAGCAGTACTTC. As protein: CASSDNYEQYF. The chain links TRBV6-1 to TRBJ2-7; D is uncertain. The germline gives CDR1 MNHNS, CDR2 SASEGT. This CDR3 spans 11 amino acids. Trimming took 3 bases from V and 3 from J, leaving 3 bases between them.

Written as DNA, the CDR3 is TGTGCCAGCAGCTTCGGGGGTGTGGTCGGCTACACCTTC. Residues: CASSFGGVVGYTF. J is TRBJ1-2 and V is TRBV5-6, with D possibly matching TRBD1 (5 bases). V lost 2 bases and J 8 bases, leaving 13 bases between the germline ends. Germline V CDR1 and CDR2: SGHDT, YYEEEE. This CDR3 contains 13 residues.

This clone has more than one count but fewer than ten. V is TRBV15 and J is TRBJ2-2, with D possibly matching TRBD1 (5 bases). Germline V CDR1 and CDR2: LNHNV, YYDKDF (reference sequence). Trimming removed 1 base from V and 0 bases from J, with 9 bases in between. This CDR3 comprises 16 residues. CDR3 in amino acids: CATSRVKGSNTGELFF. The CDR3 coding sequence is TGTGCCACCAGCAGAGTAAAGGGGTCGAACACCGGGGAGCTGTTTTTT.

This clone was counted once. V is TRBV6-2 or TRBV6-3 and J is TRBJ2-5; TRBD2 matches at 8 bases. The CDR3 runs 15 residues. V lost 6 bases, J lost 5 bases, and 11 bases stayed unmatched. Germline assignment: CDR1 MNHEY and CDR2 SVGEGT. The CDR3 sequence is CASSRLAASGETQYF. CDR3 coding DNA: TGTGCCAGCAGCCGACTTGCGGCTAGCGGGGAGACCCAGTACTTC.

The chain recombines TRBV5-1 with TRBJ2-3; the match to TRBD1 covers 8 bases. This CDR3 is built from 16 residues. V shed 4 bases, J shed 0 bases, and the junction held 7 bases outside the gene matches. CDR1 SGHRS and CDR2 YFSETQ come from the germline V gene. In DNA, the CDR3 is TGCGCCAGCAGCCGCGGGACAGGATTCAGCACAGATACGCAGTATTTT. This translates into CASSRGTGFSTDTQYF.

V usage is TRBV2 and J usage is TRBJ1-1, with 8 bases fitting TRBD1. Germline CDR1 and CDR2: SNHLY and FYNNEI. The CDR3 covers 14 residues. V shed 3 bases, J shed 6 bases, and the junction held 6 bases outside the gene matches. The CDR3 DNA reads as TGTGCCAGCAGTGAGACGGACAGGGAACCTGAAGCTTTCTTT. Amino acid sequence: CASSETDREPEAFF.

The rearrangement joins TRBV7-2 to TRBJ1-6; TRBD1 aligns across 7 bases. The CDR3 sequence is 13 residues long. The ends lost 5 bases at V and 9 bases at J; junction bases unmatched: 4. Germline values: CDR1 SGHTA, CDR2 FQGNSA. The CDR3 loop is CASSPDRVSPLHF. For the CDR3, the DNA is TGTGCCAGCAGCCCAGACAGGGTTTCACCCCTCCACTTT.

In its sample, this clone was seen once. This rearrangement joins TRBV12-3 or TRBV12-4 to TRBJ2-1; 10 bases map to TRBD1. V lost 5 bases and J lost 6; bases outside the gene matches: 1. The CDR3 has 13 residues. This CDR3 reads CASSGDRGNEQFF. CDR3 nucleotides: TGTGCCAGCAGTGGGGACAGGGGCAATGAGCAGTTCTTC.

The J gene is TRBJ2-5, the V gene TRBV15, with 12 bases lining up with TRBD2. Germline V gives CDR1 LNHNV, CDR2 YYDKDF (reference sequence). The CDR3 length is 18 residues. The ends lost 1 base at V and 4 bases at J; junction bases unmatched: 10. DNA of the CDR3: TGTGCCACCAGCAGAGGAGCTAGCGGGGGGGCCATTCTAGAGACCCAGTACTTC. Protein product: CATSRGASGGAILETQYF.

The chain couples TRBV4-3 to TRBJ1-3; D gene unclear. Germline V gene lookup returns CDR1 LGHNA and CDR2 YSLEER. The CDR3 has 14 residues. Trimming took 0 bases from V and 4 from J, leaving 7 bases between them. The CDR3 DNA sequence: TGCGCCAGCAGCCAAGACAGTGCCGGAAACACCATATATTTT. Protein: CASSQDSAGNTIYF.

The rearrangement links TRBV6-2 or TRBV6-3 to TRBJ1-1; 7 bases fit TRBD1. The CDR3 is 14 residues long. J lost 3 bases, V lost 4 bases, and 5 bases had no gene match. Looked up from germline, CDR1 is MNHEY and CDR2 is SVGEGT. CDR3 DNA: TGTGCCAGCAGTTCCATCCAGGGGGACACTGAAGCTTTCTTT. Its translation: CASSSIQGDTEAFF.

The chain links TRBV5-6 to TRBJ1-4; tentative D call: TRBD1 (6 bases). The CDR3 sequence is 13 residues long. V was pared by 3 bases and J by 6 bases, with 9 bases between. Germline V CDR1 and CDR2: SGHDT, YYEEEE. The CDR3 loop is CASSWAGDEKLFF. In DNA, the CDR3 is TGTGCCAGCAGCTGGGCAGGGGATGAAAAACTGTTTTTT.

This chain links TRBV3-1 (or the pseudogene TRBV3-2) with TRBJ2-7; 7 bases match TRBD1. The CDR3 runs 13 residues. Germline trimming cut 5 bases from V and 6 bases from J; bases unmatched to any gene: 7. Germline V gene lookup returns CDR1 LGHDT and CDR2 YNNKEL (reference sequence). CDR3 protein: CASSGRRQGEQYF. Written as DNA, the CDR3 is TGTGCCAGCAGCGGAAGGAGACAGGGCGAGCAGTACTTC.

V is TRBV5-4 and J is TRBJ2-7; D is perhaps TRBD1 (6 bases). Trimming left V 4 bases short and J 2 bases short, with 13 bases between. The germline V gene has CDR1 SGHNT and CDR2 YYREEE (reference sequence). The CDR3 is 14 residues long. In DNA, the CDR3 is TGTGCCAGCAGCCAGGACAGAGGGACCTACGAGCAGTACTTC. Protein sequence: CASSQDRGTYEQYF.

The chain recombines TRBV4-1 with TRBJ1-2, with D uncertain. Trimming removed 0 bases at V and 5 bases at J, with 10 bases between. Germline V gene lookup returns CDR1 MGHRA and CDR2 YSYEKL. The CDR3 totals 14 residues. This chain's CDR3 is CASSQEFQEYGYTF. CDR3 nucleotide sequence: TGCGCCAGCAGCCAAGAATTTCAGGAATATGGCTACACCTTC.

The chain is built from TRBV6-1 and TRBJ1-6; tentative D call: TRBD1 (5 bases). V shed 3 bases and J shed 9 bases, with 9 bases lying between them. Germline V gene sequence: CDR1 MNHNS, CDR2 SASEGT. The CDR3 is 13 residues long. The CDR3 is CASSDPQVSPLHF. CDR3 sequence (DNA): TGTGCCAGCAGTGATCCACAGGTTTCACCCCTCCACTTT.

This rearrangement joins TRBV9 to TRBJ2-2, with 9 bases fitting TRBD2. Germline V gene lookup returns CDR1 SGDLS and CDR2 YYNGEE. With 0 bases clipped from V and 3 bases from J, the junction kept 6 bases outside the gene matches. The CDR3 consists of 17 residues. CDR3 in DNA: TGTGCCAGCAGCGTAGCGGCGGGGGGGCCTTACACCGGGGAGCTGTTTTTT. Its translation is CASSVAAGGPYTGELFF. The whole variable domain, remainder taken from reference TRBV9 and TRBJ2-2, is DSGVTQTPKHLITATGQRVTLRCSPRSGDLSVYWYQQSLDQGLQFLIQYYNGEERAKGNILERFSAQQFPDLHSELNLSSLELGDSALYFCASSVAAGGPYTGELFFGEGSRLTVL.

This rearrangement joins TRBV25-1 to TRBJ1-2; TRBD1 matches 7 bases. The CDR3 is 16 residues long. V dropped 4 bases and J dropped 1; count of bases not matched to a gene: 9. CDR1 is MGHDK, CDR2 SYGVNS, per germline. CDR3 residues: CASSGRGSGGNYGYTF. The DNA for the CDR3 is TGTGCCAGCAGTGGACGGGGTTCAGGGGGTAACTATGGCTACACCTTC.

The chain is built from TRBV15 and TRBJ1-1; D is uncertain. Deletions cut 1 base from V and 3 bases from J, with 6 bases between. This CDR3 contains 13 residues. Germline-derived CDR1 and CDR2 are LNHNV and YYDKDF (reference sequence). CDR3 coding DNA: TGTGCCACCAGCAGAGGAGGGTACACTGAAGCTTTCTTT. This encodes CATSRGGYTEAFF.

V usage is TRBV6-2 or TRBV6-3 and J usage is TRBJ1-3; weak D call: TRBD1 (5 bases). Per the germline V gene, CDR1 is MNHEY and CDR2 is SVGEGT. V was cut by 0 bases and J by 0 bases, with 9 bases left in between. This CDR3 has 16 residues. The CDR3 loop reads CASSYSPGDSGNTIYF. The CDR3 DNA is TGTGCCAGCAGTTACTCCCCGGGGGACTCTGGAAACACCATATATTTT.

The rearrangement uses TRBV7-9 and TRBJ2-6; D remains ambiguous. This CDR3 is built from 16 residues. Germline CDR1 is SEHNR and CDR2 is FQNEAQ (reference sequence). The V end lost 1 base, the J end lost 4 bases, and 11 bases lay between the germline ends. DNA for the CDR3: TGTGCCAGCAGCTTAGTTCAGGCAATGGGGGCCAACGTCCTGACTTTC. Its protein is CASSLVQAMGANVLTF.

This clone is a singleton in its sample. The chain couples TRBV7-8 to TRBJ1-5; 10 bases align to TRBD1. Per the germline V gene, CDR1 is SGHVS and CDR2 is FQNEAQ. This CDR3 is 14 amino acids long. J was trimmed by 5 bases and V by 7 bases; bases with no gene match: 5. CDR3 sequence (DNA): TGTGCCAGCACCGACGACAGGGGGCATCAGCCCCAGCATTTT. It yields the protein CASTDDRGHQPQHF. The entire variable domain, with the rest obtained from reference TRBV7-8 and TRBJ1-5, is as follows: GAGVSQSPRYKVAKRGQDVALRCDPISGHVSLFWYQQALGQGPEFLTYFQNEAQLDKSGLPSDRFFAERPEGSVSTLKIQRTQQEDSAVYLCASTDDRGHQPQHFGDGTRLSIL.

This chain's CDR3 is CATSRERTSGANTGELFF. DNA of the CDR3: TGTGCCACCAGCAGAGAGCGAACTAGCGGGGCCAACACCGGGGAGCTGTTTTTT. The rearrangement uses TRBV15 and TRBJ2-2, with 10 bases identical to TRBD2. V was clipped by 0 bases and J by 2 bases; unmatched bases: 6. The CDR3 sequence is 18 residues long. Germline V gene sequence: CDR1 LNHNV, CDR2 YYDKDF (reference sequence).

The chain carries TRBV5-1 and TRBJ1-1, with 7 nucleotides matching TRBD1. The V and J ends lost 4 bases and 2 bases, in that order; junction bases with no gene match: 5. Germline CDR1 is SGHRS and CDR2 is YFSETQ. CDR3 length equals 14 residues. The CDR3 DNA sequence: TGCGCCAGCAGCCCCCGGGACAGAAACACTGAAGCTTTCTTT. Protein: CASSPRDRNTEAFF.

The chain links TRBV4-3 to TRBJ1-2; D remains unclear. Germline loops: CDR1 LGHNA, CDR2 YSLEER. The CDR3 has 16 residues. V was cut by 0 bases and J by 0 bases, with 11 bases left in between. For the CDR3, the DNA is TGCGCCAGCAGCCAAGAACAGCTGCTGTCTAACTATGGCTACACCTTC. As protein: CASSQEQLLSNYGYTF.

The chain has TRBV6-5 and TRBJ2-3, with TRBD2 matching 9 bases. The V gene end was trimmed by 0 bases and the J gene end by 6 bases; junction bases not matched to a gene: 7. CDR1 and CDR2 from the germline V gene are MNHEY and SVGAGI. CDR3 length equals 16 residues. Here the CDR3 reads CASSYSGGGASDTQYF. CDR3 DNA sequence: TGTGCCAGCAGTTACTCGGGCGGGGGGGCATCCGATACGCAGTATTTT.

This clone was seen only once. The rearrangement joins TRBV4-2 to TRBJ2-1; perhaps TRBD1 as D (6 bases). CDR3 size: 14 residues. V lost 0 bases and J 8 bases, leaving 11 bases between the germline ends. Germline loops: CDR1 LGHNA, CDR2 YNFKEQ. The chain's CDR3 is CASSQDNKGDEQFF. As DNA, the CDR3 is TGTGCCAGCAGCCAAGATAATAAGGGGGATGAGCAGTTCTTC.

The J gene is TRBJ1-6, the V gene TRBV6-6; D possibly corresponds to TRBD1 (5 bases). CDR1 is MNHNY and CDR2 is SVGAGI in the germline V gene (reference sequence). The CDR3 consists of 16 residues. V lost 0 bases to trimming and J lost 8 bases, with 14 bases between them. The CDR3 coding sequence is TGTGCCAGCAGTTACTCGTTGTGGGGCAGGGATTCACCCCTCCACTTT. It translates to CASSYSLWGRDSPLHF.

V and J are TRBV10-1 and TRBJ1-5, with D possibly matching TRBD1 (5 bases). This CDR3 is built from 14 residues. CDR1 is WNHNN and CDR2 is SYGVQD in the germline V gene (reference sequence). The V and J ends lost 3 bases and 4 bases respectively, with 10 bases between them. The CDR3 is CASSEDRENQPQHF. The CDR3, as DNA: TGCGCCAGCAGTGAAGACAGAGAAAATCAGCCCCAGCATTTT.

V and J are TRBV6-2 or TRBV6-3 and TRBJ2-7, with 7 bases lining up with TRBD2. Germline values: CDR1 MNHEY, CDR2 SVGEGT. V was pared by 0 bases and J by 3 bases, with 5 bases of the junction left unmatched. The CDR3 has 15 residues. CDR3 sequence (DNA): TGTGCCAGCAGTTACTCCAGCGGGAACAGCTACGAGCAGTACTTC. Encoded protein: CASSYSSGNSYEQYF.